This T cell receptor beta chain was captured by sequencing in a study of T-cell memory formation after mild COVID-19. Broader study findings: Whereas later expanders leaned CD4+, clones contracting day 15 to 85 showed a balanced CD4/CD8 makeup. Memory cells collected pre-infection included some clones that later responded, suggesting cross-reactive memory joined. CD4+ contracting clones lay mainly in CM and EM, CD8+ ones in EMRA.

J lost 5 bases, V lost 4 bases, and 8 bases had no gene match. The germline CDR1 and CDR2 sequences are SEHNR and FQNEAQ (reference sequence). The CDR3 runs to 17 residues. This clonotype was seen ten or more times. Its cognate antigen is unknown. Amplification by 5'RACE using constant-segment primers produced TCR alpha and TCR beta cDNA libraries that carried sample barcodes and UMIs. From the 5' RACE reads, TCRdb called clonotypes with MiXCR, one entry per CDR3 protein. The repertoire holds tens of thousands of distinct CDR3 sequences, with about 12% as singletons. Sequenced: PBMCs or a T cell subset sorted from them (not recorded which). The gene calls are TRBV7-9 and TRBJ2-5; 15 bases match TRBD2. The sequence was collected from an adult woman who had mild COVID-19 (a few samples of this study predate the infection). Cell type and time point are not known. CDR3 amino acids: CASSSGLAGGPGETQYF. In DNA, the CDR3 is TGTGCCAGCAGCTCAGGACTAGCGGGAGGGCCTGGGGAGACCCAGTACTTC.